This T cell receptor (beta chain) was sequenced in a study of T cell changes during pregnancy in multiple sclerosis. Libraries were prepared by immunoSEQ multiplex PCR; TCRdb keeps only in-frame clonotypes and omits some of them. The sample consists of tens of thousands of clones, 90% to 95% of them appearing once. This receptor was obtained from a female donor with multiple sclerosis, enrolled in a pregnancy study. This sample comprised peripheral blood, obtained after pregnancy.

The CDR3 DNA reads TGTGCCAGTAGTATAACGTCCCGGGAACCTTTTGGGTATTTT. Translating gives CASSITSREPFGYF. The rearrangement uses TRBV19 and TRBJ2-3, with D possibly TRBD2 on 5 matching bases. In germline, CDR1 is LNHDA, CDR2 SQIVND (reference sequence). Trimming removed 2 bases from V and 14 bases from J, with 20 bases in between. The CDR3 extends over 14 amino acids.